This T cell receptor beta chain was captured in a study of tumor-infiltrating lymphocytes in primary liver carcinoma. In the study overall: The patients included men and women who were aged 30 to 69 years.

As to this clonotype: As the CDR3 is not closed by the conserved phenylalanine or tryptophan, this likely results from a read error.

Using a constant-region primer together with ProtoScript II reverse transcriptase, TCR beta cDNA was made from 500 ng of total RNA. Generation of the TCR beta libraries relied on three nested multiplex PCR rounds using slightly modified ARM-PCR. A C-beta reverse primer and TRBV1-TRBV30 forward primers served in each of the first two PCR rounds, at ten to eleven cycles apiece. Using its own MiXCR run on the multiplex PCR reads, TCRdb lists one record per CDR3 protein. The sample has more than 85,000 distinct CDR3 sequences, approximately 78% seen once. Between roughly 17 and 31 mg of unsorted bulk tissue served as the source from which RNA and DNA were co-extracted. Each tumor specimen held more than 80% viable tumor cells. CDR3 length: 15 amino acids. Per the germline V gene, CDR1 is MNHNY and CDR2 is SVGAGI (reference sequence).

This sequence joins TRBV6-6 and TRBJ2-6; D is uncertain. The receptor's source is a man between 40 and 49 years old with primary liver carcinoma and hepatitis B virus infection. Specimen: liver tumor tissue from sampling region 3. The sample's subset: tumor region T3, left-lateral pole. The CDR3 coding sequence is TGTGCCAGCACAATGTTGGTCTCTCGGGCCAACGTCCTGACTTTA. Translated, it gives CASTMLVSRANVLTL.